What follows are 9 T cell receptor beta chains derived from one specimen sequenced in a study of regulatory T cells. Points from the study as a whole: In CD3G-deficient patients, conventional CD4+ T cells were enriched for hydrophobic CDR3 residues at positions 6 and 7.

The primer mix had 52 TRBV and 13 TRBJ primers. TCRdb's copy holds only in-frame clones and misses some; the assay was immunoSEQ multiplex PCR. The sample lists about 21,000 clones, around nine tenths occurring once. These receptors lack a known antigen. Sequencing was performed on conventional CD4+ T cells sorted from blood. The source of these receptors is a child between 10 and 17 years old with CD3G deficiency.

The J gene is TRBJ2-7, the V gene TRBV5-1; D possibly corresponds to TRBD1 (6 bases). V was trimmed by 3 bases and J by 3 bases, leaving 10 bases between them. The CDR3 spans 13 residues. CDR1 is SGHRS and CDR2 is YFSETQ in the germline V gene. CDR3 sequence (DNA): TGCGCCAGCAGCTCTTTACAGGGCTACGAGCAGTACTTC. As protein: CASSSLQGYEQYF. The full variable domain, completed using reference TRBV5-1 and TRBJ2-7, is KAGVTQTPRYLIKTRGQQVTLSCSPISGHRSVSWYQQTPGQGLQFLFEYFSETQRNKGNFPGRFSGRQFSNSRSEMNVSTLELGDSALYLCASSSLQGYEQYFGPGTRLTVT.

The rearrangement links TRBV6-1 to TRBJ2-5; 7 bases are a match to TRBD1. Gene TRBJ2-7 matches the end of the DNA better, so the J call may be wrong. Per germline, CDR1 MNHNS and CDR2 SASEGT. The CDR3 totals 14 residues. CDR3 sequence reads: CASSLTGRPYEQYF. CDR3 DNA sequence: TGTGCCAGCAGTCTGACAGGGCGTCCCTACGAGCAGTACTTC.

The chain recombines TRBV18 with TRBJ2-2; D is undetermined. Germline lookup yields CDR1 KGHSH and CDR2 LQKENI. The CDR3 sequence is 14 residues long. V lost 4 bases, J lost 6 bases, and 12 bases lay in between. As DNA, the CDR3 is TGTGCCAGCTCACGTTCAACAGACCCCGGGGAGCTGTTTTTT. This sequence encodes CASSRSTDPGELFF.

The table lists this clone with a count of one. The chain has TRBV28 and TRBJ1-2; a possible D gene is TRBD1 (6 bases). Germline CDR1 is MDHEN and CDR2 is SYDVKM. Trimming removed 6 bases from V and 0 bases from J, with 14 bases in between. This CDR3 comprises 15 residues. The CDR3, as DNA: TGTGCCAGCAGCCAAATCAGGGGAGCTAACTATGGCTACACCTTC. Protein sequence: CASSQIRGANYGYTF.

This chain links TRBV13 with TRBJ2-1, with 8 bases lining up with TRBD2. The CDR3 sequence is 15 residues long. Trimming cost V 4 bases and J 3 bases; bases outside gene matches: 5. CDR1 and CDR2 from the germline V gene are PRHDT and FYEKMQ (reference sequence). CDR3 in amino acids: CASSSSGLRYNEQFF. The CDR3 region has the DNA TGTGCCAGCAGCTCTAGCGGGCTACGCTACAATGAGCAGTTCTTC.

The chain links TRBV28 to TRBJ2-7; D gene ambiguous. The V end lost 6 bases, the J end lost 6 bases, and 15 bases lay between the germline ends. Germline V gene sequence: CDR1 MDHEN, CDR2 SYDVKM. This CDR3 spans 13 amino acids. The CDR3 nucleotides are TGTGCCAGCAGCGATCGGCCGACCAGCGAGCAGTACTTC. It encodes CASSDRPTSEQYF.

The chain combines TRBV6-6 with TRBJ2-3, with a possible D match to TRBD1 (5 bases). Germline CDR1 reads MNHNY; CDR2 reads SVGAGI (reference sequence). The CDR3 is 15 amino acids. The V gene lost 7 bases and the J gene lost 2 bases, with 16 bases spanning the gap. This chain's CDR3 is CASMARTGLTDTQYF. The CDR3, as DNA: TGTGCCAGCATGGCTCGAACAGGTCTCACAGATACGCAGTATTTT.

The chain employs TRBV28 and TRBJ2-7, with D maybe TRBD2 (6 bases). This CDR3 is 13 amino acids long. Germline CDR1 and CDR2: MDHEN and SYDVKM. V was pared by 6 bases and J by 3 bases, with 12 bases between. The CDR3: CASSLGGIYEQYF. DNA of the CDR3: TGTGCCAGCAGCCTCGGCGGGATCTACGAGCAGTACTTC.

The genes are TRBV7-9 and TRBJ1-2; perhaps TRBD1 as D (5 bases). There are 14 residues in the CDR3. Germline assignment: CDR1 SEHNR and CDR2 FQNEAQ (reference sequence). The V end was cut by 5 bases, the J end by 0 bases, with 10 bases between. CDR3 DNA: TGTGCCAGCAGCAAGGGGAATCCTAACTATGGCTACACCTTC. It translates to CASSKGNPNYGYTF.